This T cell receptor beta chain was identified in a study of regulatory T cells in long-lasting Graves disease. Study summary: Antithyroid drugs had been given to newly diagnosed Graves' patients for under 3 months. Overall study results and limits: Newly diagnosed Graves' patients had higher TCR diversity than persistent ones. Persistent disease preferred TRBV28, TRBJ1-2 and TRBJ2-5; new disease, TRBV20-1 and TRBJ2-1.

The CDR3 is 15 residues long. CDR1 and CDR2 from the germline V gene are LNHDA and SQIVND (reference sequence). The ends were cut back, 2 bases at V and 1 base at J, with 11 bases in the middle. Library construction for TCR beta used iRepertoire HTBI primers and Arm-PCR of CDR3 regions. TCRdb re-analysed the multiplex PCR reads in MiXCR, keeping a single row per CDR3 protein. Seen here are approximately 230,000 distinct CDR3 sequences, about 17% observed once, and the top ten hold 22%. In its sample, this clonotype was seen many times. Its antigen remains unknown. Noted time point: newly diagnosed GD, antithyroid drugs for less than 3 months. With RNA extracted from PBMCs as input, the TCR library was made. Peripheral blood, at about 9 milliliters, went into EDTA tubes.

The chain is built from TRBV19 and TRBJ1-1; D may be TRBD1 (6 bases). The sample here was peripheral blood mononuclear cells (PBMCs), taken at new diagnosis, from a patient treated with antithyroid drugs. The sequence was obtained from a female donor with Graves disease. The CDR3 DNA reads TGTGCCAGTAGTATAATTGGACAGACGAACACTGAAGCTTTCTTT. It specifies CASSIIGQTNTEAFF.